This T cell receptor (beta chain) was captured by sequencing in a study of T-cell memory formation after mild COVID-19. One entry per CDR3 protein, called by TCRdb with MiXCR from the 5' RACE reads. The table includes hundreds of thousands of distinct CDR3 sequences, roughly 15% detected once. A word on this clonotype: Its antigen is unidentified.

The germline V gene encodes CDR1 SGHRS and CDR2 YFSETQ. The CDR3 contains 14 residues. The V and J ends lost 0 bases and 5 bases respectively, with 10 bases between them. Study-wide results and limits: Day 15 to 85 contractors were CD4/CD8 balanced; later expanders leaned CD4+.

Sequenced sample: PBMCs or a T cell subset sorted from them (not recorded which). The rearrangement links TRBV5-1 to TRBJ2-3; TRBD1 is a possible D gene (6 bases). The clonotype comes from a man younger than 35 who had mild COVID-19 (a few samples of this study predate the infection). Cell type and time point are not known. The CDR3 region is CASSLGLGGDTQYF. DNA for the CDR3: TGCGCCAGCAGCTTGGGGCTAGGGGGAGATACGCAGTATTTT. Drawing the rest from reference TRBV5-1 and TRBJ2-3, the complete variable domain is KAGVTQTPRYLIKTRGQQVTLSCSPISGHRSVSWYQQTPGQGLQFLFEYFSETQRNKGNFPGRFSGRQFSNSRSEMNVSTLELGDSALYLCASSLGLGGDTQYFGPGTRLTVL.